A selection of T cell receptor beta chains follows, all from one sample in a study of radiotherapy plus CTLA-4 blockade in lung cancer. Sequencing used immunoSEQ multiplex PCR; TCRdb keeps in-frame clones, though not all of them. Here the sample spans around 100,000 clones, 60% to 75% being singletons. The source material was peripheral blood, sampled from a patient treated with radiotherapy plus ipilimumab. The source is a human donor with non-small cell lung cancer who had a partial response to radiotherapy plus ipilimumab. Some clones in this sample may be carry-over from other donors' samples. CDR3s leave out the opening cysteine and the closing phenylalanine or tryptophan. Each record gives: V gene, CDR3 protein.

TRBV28	ASKAAGPDTEAF
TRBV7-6	ASSLQTGAEAF
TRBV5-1	ASSLDRGNAGYT
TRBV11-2	ASSPSQGALRTDTQY
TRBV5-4	ASSLRTGLNYT
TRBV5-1	ASSQSNTGELF
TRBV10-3	ASSARGKMNYGYT
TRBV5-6	ASSPLGGLNTEAF
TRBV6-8	ASSRDRDYEQY
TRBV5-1	ASSLGVTGNNEQF
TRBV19	ASSTTIHTGGRTEAF
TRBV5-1	ASSLGFRGGASYNEQF
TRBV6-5	ASSYAGSGNQPQH
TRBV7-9	ASSLHGPEAF
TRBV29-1	SVRGTDTQY
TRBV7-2	ASSLVAGDDQPQH
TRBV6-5	ASSYSVTRLQVLQY
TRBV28	ASSFTGTNEKLF
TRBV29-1	SVGGGTASSYNEQF
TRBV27	ASSPAGTRLYNEQF
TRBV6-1	ASSDHGLPKSDTQY
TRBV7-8	ASSIRDRAISPLH
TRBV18	ASSPTTGPDTQY
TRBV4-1	ASSQGQGDGNTIY
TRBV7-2	ASSRSGGDKETQY
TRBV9	ASSVEGQGLNTIY
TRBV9	ASSRGRGGRRETQY
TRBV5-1	ASSDRASNTEAF
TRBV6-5	ASSTQGVSNQPQH
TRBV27	ASSFTTGAHTEAF
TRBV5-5	ASSLQGAAWETQY
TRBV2	ASRPDRNNEQF
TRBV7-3	ASSLLGLPGETQY
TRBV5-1	ASSTGQGTGELF
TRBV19	ASSSGHREGNEQF
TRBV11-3	ASSLGRAITEAF
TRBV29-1	SVSGSGANVLT
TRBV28	ASRGGQAAYEQY
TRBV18	ASSSRDTNSPLH
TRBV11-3	ASSLSHRSIQY
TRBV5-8	ATGRDISYEQY